The present T cell receptor (beta chain) was sequenced within a study of blood T cell repertoires in COVID-19. Looking at the study overall: Collection of acute and convalescent COVID-19 samples took place in the United States, Italy and Spain. In each case, the material was cDNA or gDNA derived from T cells, B-cell-depleted T cells, or PBMCs.

As processed by the authors: From reference gene primer amplification, estimates of nucleated cell counts were derived. Some clones are missing from TCRdb's copy, which holds only in-frame ones; the method was immunoSEQ multiplex PCR. From that table come the V and J calls and clone size; the DNA was used to work out D and trimming. The sample includes under 80,000 clones, 85% to 90% of them seen just once. The CDR3 runs 17 residues. J gave up 1 base and V 11 bases, and 11 bases lay outside the gene matches. CDR1 is ENHRY, CDR2 SYGVKD, per germline. The source of this sequence is an older man with acute or convalescent COVID-19. Sequenced sample: peripheral blood. The chain uses TRBV10-3 and TRBJ2-7, with 16 bases identical to TRBD2. The CDR3 here is CAVAGLAGGSVSYEQYF. CDR3 nucleotide sequence: TGTGCCGTGGCGGGACTAGCGGGAGGGTCAGTTTCCTACGAGCAGTACTTC.